This TCR beta chain appears in the sequencing data of a study of T cells after yellow fever vaccination. This clonotype was observed many times. The CDR3 extends over 14 amino acids. V was pared by 5 bases and J by 7 bases, with 6 bases of the junction left unmatched. Germline CDR1 reads SGHTA; CDR2 reads FQGNSA. In making TCR cDNA, 5'RACE template switching added a universal primer site and UMIs to it. TCRdb used MiXCR to reprocess the 5' RACE reads, holding one entry per CDR3 protein. The table records some 350,000 distinct CDR3 sequences, about 4% of them present only once. The chain joins TRBV7-2 to TRBJ1-4; 8 bases fit TRBD1. This clonotype was obtained from a man younger than 35 who received the YFV17D yellow fever vaccine. The sequences come from PBMCs, collected 5 days after the yellow fever booster vaccination. The CDR3 DNA follows: TGTGCCAGCAGCCAGGACAGGGTGGGTGAAAAACTGTTTTTT. This gives the protein CASSQDRVGEKLFF. The entire variable domain, with the rest obtained from reference TRBV7-2 and TRBJ1-4, is as follows: GAGVSQSPSNKVTEKGKDVELRCDPISGHTALYWYRQSLGQGLEFLIYFQGNSAPDKSGLPSDRFSAERTGGSVSTLTIQRTQQEDSAVYLCASSQDRVGEKLFFGSGTQLSVL.